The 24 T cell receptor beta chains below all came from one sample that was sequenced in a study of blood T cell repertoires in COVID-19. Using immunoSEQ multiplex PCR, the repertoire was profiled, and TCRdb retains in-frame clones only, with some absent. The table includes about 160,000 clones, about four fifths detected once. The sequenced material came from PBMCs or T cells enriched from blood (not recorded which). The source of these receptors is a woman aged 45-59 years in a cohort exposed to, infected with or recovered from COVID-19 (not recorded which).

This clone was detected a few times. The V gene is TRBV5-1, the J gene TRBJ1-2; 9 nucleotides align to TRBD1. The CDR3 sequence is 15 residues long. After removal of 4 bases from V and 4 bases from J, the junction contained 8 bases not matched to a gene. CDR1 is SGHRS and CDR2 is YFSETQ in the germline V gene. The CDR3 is CASSVQGANSYGYTF. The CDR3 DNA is TGCGCCAGCAGCGTACAGGGGGCGAATAGCTATGGCTACACCTTC. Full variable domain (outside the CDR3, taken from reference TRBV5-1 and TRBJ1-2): KAGVTQTPRYLIKTRGQQVTLSCSPISGHRSVSWYQQTPGQGLQFLFEYFSETQRNKGNFPGRFSGRQFSNSRSEMNVSTLELGDSALYLCASSVQGANSYGYTFGSGTRLTVV.

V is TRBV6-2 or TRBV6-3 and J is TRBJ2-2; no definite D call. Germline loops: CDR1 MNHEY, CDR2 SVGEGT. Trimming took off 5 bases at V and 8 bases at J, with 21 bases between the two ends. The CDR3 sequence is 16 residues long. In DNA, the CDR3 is TGTGCCAGCAGTATCCAAACCGTGGCATGGTTAGGGGAGCTGTTTTTT. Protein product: CASSIQTVAWLGELFF.

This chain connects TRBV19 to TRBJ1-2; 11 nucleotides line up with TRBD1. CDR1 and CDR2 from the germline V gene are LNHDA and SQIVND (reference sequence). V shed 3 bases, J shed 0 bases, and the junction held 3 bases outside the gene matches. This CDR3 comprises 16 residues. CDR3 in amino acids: CASSIKGQGANYGYTF. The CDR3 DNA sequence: TGTGCCAGTAGTATCAAGGGACAGGGGGCTAACTATGGCTACACCTTC.

The CDR3 DNA is TGTGCCAGATTCAGGGGACGGTCGTATTTTCCAGATACGCAGTATTTT. Translation gives CARFRGRSYFPDTQYF. The chain links TRBV6-4 to TRBJ2-3, with D possibly being TRBD1 (6 bases). V was trimmed by 9 bases and J by 4 bases, leaving 23 bases between them. This CDR3 is 16 amino acids long. Germline values: CDR1 MRHNA, CDR2 SNTAGT.

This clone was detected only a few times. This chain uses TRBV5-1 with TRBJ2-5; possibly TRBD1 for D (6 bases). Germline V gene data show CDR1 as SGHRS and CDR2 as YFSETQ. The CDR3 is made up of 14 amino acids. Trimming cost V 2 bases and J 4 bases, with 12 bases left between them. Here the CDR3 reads CASSFGRGRETQYF. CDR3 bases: TGCGCCAGCAGCTTTGGCAGGGGAAGAGAGACCCAGTACTTC.

This chain's CDR3 is CASSPRGREVQQLAPGELFF. Here the CDR3 DNA reads TGTGCCAGCAGCCCAAGAGGGCGGGAGGTACAACAACTGGCCCCCGGGGAGCTGTTTTTT. V is TRBV21-1 and J is TRBJ2-2; whether TRBD2, the table's D call, matches the DNA was not checked. TRBV21-1 is marked as a pseudogene. CDR3 length: 20 residues.

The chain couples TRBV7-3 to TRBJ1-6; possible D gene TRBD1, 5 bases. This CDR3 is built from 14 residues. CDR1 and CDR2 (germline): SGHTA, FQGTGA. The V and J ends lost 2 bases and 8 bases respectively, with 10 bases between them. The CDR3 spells CASSLSGGDSPLHF. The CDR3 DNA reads TGTGCCAGCAGCTTATCCGGGGGAGATTCACCCCTCCACTTT.

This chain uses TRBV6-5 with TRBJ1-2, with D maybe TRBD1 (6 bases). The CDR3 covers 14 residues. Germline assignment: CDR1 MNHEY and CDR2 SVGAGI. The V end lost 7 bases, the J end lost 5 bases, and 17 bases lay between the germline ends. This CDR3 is CASKKIQGGYGYTF. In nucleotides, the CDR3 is TGTGCCAGCAAAAAAATACAGGGAGGGTATGGCTACACCTTC.

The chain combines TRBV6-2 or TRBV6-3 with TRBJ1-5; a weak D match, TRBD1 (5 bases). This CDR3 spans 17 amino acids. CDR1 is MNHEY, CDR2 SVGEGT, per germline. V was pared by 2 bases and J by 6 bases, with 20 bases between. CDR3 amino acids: CASSYHRQSRSGQPQHF. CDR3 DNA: TGTGCCAGCAGTTACCACCGACAGTCTCGCTCGGGTCAGCCCCAGCATTTT.

DNA of the CDR3: TGTGCCAGCAGCCCCCGGGGGGGGACCTACGAGCAGTACTTC. Amino acids: CASSPRGGTYEQYF. The gene calls are TRBV14 and TRBJ2-7; 8 nucleotides align to TRBD2. The CDR3 consists of 14 residues. Germline trimming cut 4 bases from V and 2 bases from J; bases unmatched to any gene: 4. The germline CDR1 and CDR2 sequences are SGHDN and FVKESK.

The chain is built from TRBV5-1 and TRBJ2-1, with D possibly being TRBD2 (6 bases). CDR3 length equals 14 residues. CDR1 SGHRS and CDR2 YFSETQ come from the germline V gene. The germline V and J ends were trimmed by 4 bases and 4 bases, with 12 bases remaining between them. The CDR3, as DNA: TGCGCCAGCAGCGGGATGACTAGTTACAATGAGCAGTTCTTC. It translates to CASSGMTSYNEQFF.

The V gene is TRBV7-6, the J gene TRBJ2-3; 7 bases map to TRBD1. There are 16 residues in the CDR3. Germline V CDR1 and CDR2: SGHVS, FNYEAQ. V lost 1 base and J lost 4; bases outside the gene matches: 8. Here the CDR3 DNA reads TGTGCCAGCAGCTTAGGTAGGGGGCGCGAGGCAGATACGCAGTATTTT. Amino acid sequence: CASSLGRGREADTQYF. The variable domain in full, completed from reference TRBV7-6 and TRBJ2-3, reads GAGVSQSPRYKVTKRGQDVALRCDPISGHVSLYWYRQALGQGPEFLTYFNYEAQQDKSGLPNDRFSAERPEGSISTLTIQRTEQRDSAMYRCASSLGRGREADTQYFGPGTRLTVL.

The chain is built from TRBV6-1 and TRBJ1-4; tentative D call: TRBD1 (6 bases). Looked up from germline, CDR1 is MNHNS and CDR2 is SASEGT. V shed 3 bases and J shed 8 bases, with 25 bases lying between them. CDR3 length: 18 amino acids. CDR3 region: CASSETEILDLRGEKLFF. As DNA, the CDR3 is TGTGCCAGCAGTGAGACAGAAATTCTCGACCTCAGGGGCGAAAAACTGTTTTTT.

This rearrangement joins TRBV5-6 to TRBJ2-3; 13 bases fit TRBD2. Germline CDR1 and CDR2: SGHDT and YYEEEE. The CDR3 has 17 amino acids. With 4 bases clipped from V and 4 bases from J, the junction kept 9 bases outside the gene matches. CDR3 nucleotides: TGTGCCAGCAGCCTCAAAACTAGCGGGAGGGCGGCAGATACGCAGTATTTT. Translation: CASSLKTSGRAADTQYF. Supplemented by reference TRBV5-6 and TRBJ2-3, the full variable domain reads DAGVTQSPTHLIKTRGQQVTLRCSPKSGHDTVSWYQQALGQGPQFIFQYYEEEERQRGNFPDRFSGHQFPNYSSELNVNALLLGDSALYLCASSLKTSGRAADTQYFGPGTRLTVL.

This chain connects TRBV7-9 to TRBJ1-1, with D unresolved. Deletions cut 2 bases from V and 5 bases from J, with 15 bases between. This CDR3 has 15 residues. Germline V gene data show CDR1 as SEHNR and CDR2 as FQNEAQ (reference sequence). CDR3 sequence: CASSLILTRGTEAFF. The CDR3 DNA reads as TGTGCCAGCAGCTTAATTTTGACGCGAGGAACTGAAGCTTTCTTT. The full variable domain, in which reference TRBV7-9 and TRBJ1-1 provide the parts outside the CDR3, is DTGVSQNPRHKITKRGQNVTFRCDPISEHNRLYWYRQTLGQGPEFLTYFQNEAQLEKSRLLSDRFSAERPKGSFSTLEIQRTEQGDSAMYLCASSLILTRGTEAFFGQGTRLTVV.

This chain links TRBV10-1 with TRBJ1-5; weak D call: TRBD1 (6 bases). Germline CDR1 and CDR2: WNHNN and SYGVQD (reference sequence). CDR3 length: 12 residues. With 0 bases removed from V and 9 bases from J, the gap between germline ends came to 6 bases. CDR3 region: CASSESGGPQHF. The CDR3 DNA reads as TGCGCCAGCAGTGAGTCAGGGGGGCCCCAGCATTTT.

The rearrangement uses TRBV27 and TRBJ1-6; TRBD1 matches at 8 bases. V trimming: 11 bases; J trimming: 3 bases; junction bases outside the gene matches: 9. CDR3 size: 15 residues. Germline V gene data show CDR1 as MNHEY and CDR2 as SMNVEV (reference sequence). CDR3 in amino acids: CAQAQGADYNSPLHF. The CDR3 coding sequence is TGTGCCCAAGCCCAGGGGGCAGACTATAATTCACCCCTCCACTTT.

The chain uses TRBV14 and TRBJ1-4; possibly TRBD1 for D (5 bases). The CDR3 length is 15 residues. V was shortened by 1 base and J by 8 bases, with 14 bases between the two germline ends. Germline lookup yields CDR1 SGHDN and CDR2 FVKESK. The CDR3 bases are TGTGCCAGCAGCCAAGCAGGGTTGGTGGGAGAAAAACTGTTTTTT. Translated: CASSQAGLVGEKLFF.

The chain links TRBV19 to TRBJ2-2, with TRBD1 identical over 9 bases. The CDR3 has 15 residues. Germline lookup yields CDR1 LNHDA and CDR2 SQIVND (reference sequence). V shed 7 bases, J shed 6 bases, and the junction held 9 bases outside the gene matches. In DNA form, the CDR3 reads TGTGCCAGTACTGAACGGGACAGGGTGTCCGGGGAGCTGTTTTTT. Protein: CASTERDRVSGELFF.

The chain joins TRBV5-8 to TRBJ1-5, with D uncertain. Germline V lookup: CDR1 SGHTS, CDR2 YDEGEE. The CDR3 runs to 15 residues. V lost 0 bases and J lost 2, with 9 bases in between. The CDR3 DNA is TGTGCCAGCAGCTTGGATTTAACAGGCAATCAGCCCCAGCATTTT. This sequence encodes CASSLDLTGNQPQHF. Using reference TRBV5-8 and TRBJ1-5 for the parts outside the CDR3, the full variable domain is EAGVTQSPTHLIKTRGQQATLRCSPISGHTSVYWYQQALGLGLQFLLWYDEGEERNRGNFPPRFSGRQFPNYSSELNVNALELEDSALYLCASSLDLTGNQPQHFGDGTRLSIL.

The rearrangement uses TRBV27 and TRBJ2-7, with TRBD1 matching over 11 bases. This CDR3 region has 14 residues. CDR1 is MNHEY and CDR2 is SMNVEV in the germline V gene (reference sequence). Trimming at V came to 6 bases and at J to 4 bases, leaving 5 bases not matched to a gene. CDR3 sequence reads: CASSQDRGPYEQYF. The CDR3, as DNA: TGTGCCAGCAGCCAGGACAGGGGGCCGTACGAGCAGTACTTC.

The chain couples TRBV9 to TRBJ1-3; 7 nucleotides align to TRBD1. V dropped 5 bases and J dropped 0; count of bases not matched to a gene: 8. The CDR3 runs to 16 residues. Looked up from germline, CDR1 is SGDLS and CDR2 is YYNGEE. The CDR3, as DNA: TGTGCCAGCAGTCGGACAGGACAAGTCTCTGGAAACACCATATATTTT. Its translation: CASSRTGQVSGNTIYF.

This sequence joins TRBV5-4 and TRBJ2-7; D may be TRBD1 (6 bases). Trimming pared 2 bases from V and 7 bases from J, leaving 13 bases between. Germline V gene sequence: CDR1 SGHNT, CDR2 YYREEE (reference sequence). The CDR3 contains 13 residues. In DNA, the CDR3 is TGTGCCAGCAGCTTAGGACAGCGAGCTGAGCAGTACTTC. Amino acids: CASSLGQRAEQYF.

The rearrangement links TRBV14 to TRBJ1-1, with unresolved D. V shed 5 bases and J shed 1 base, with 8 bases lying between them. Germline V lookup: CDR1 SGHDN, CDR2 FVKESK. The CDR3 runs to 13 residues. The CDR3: CASSVQENTEAFF. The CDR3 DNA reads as TGTGCCAGCAGCGTTCAGGAGAACACTGAAGCTTTCTTT.